The 29 T cell receptor beta chains in this list originate from one sample, sequenced in a study of human T cells and chemical hapten exposure. Time point indicated: patch test 1, 2 weeks after DPC sensitization. Treatment: therapeutic diphenylcyclopropenone sensitization with weekly scalp DPC. TCRdb re-analysed the RACE reads in MiXCR, keeping a single row per CDR3 protein. The sample lists around 380,000 distinct CDR3 sequences; around 4.8% were seen once. The specimen was whole blood, collected in connection with sensitization to the hapten diphenylcyclopropenone (DPC). These TCRs come from a woman aged 45-65 years with alopecia areata. Some clones in this sample may be carry-over from other donors' samples.

This clonotype has a handful of counts. The V and J genes are TRBV24-1 and TRBJ1-2; 8 positions agree with TRBD1. V dropped 2 bases and J dropped 7; count of bases not matched to a gene: 2. The CDR3 extends over 13 amino acids. CDR1 and CDR2 from the germline V gene are KGHDR and SFDVKD. The CDR3, as DNA: TGTGCCACCAGTGATTGGACAGGGCTTGGCTACACCTTC. This translates into CATSDWTGLGYTF.

Ten or more counts support this clonotype. The chain has TRBV7-2 and TRBJ2-7; 10 positions match TRBD2. Germline V CDR1 and CDR2: SGHTA, FQGNSA. Trimming cost V 5 bases and J 0 bases; bases outside gene matches: 7. The CDR3 consists of 16 residues. The CDR3 DNA is TGTGCCAGCAGCCCCCCAGGACTAGCGGACTCCTACGAGCAGTACTTC. Translated, it gives CASSPPGLADSYEQYF.

The rearrangement uses TRBV27 and TRBJ2-7, with 10 bases that match TRBD1. This CDR3 is 14 amino acids long. CDR1 and CDR2 (germline): MNHEY, SMNVEV (reference sequence). V was pared by 7 bases and J by 3 bases, with 6 bases of the junction left unmatched. CDR3 loop: CASMRTGGDYEQYF. The CDR3 region has the DNA TGTGCCAGCATGAGGACAGGGGGGGACTACGAGCAGTACTTC.

This clonotype was detected ten times or more. This rearrangement joins TRBV20-1 to TRBJ1-6; the match to TRBD1 covers 7 bases. J was trimmed by 9 bases and V by 6 bases; bases with no gene match: 5. Germline assignment: CDR1 DFQATT and CDR2 SNEGSKA (reference sequence). The CDR3 contains 12 residues. For the CDR3, the DNA is TGCAGTGCGCCCGACAGGGCTTCACCCCTCCACTTT. Its protein is CSAPDRASPLHF.

This clonotype was seen ten or more times. The chain employs TRBV2 and TRBJ1-2; D remains ambiguous. CDR1 is SNHLY, CDR2 FYNNEI, per germline. Trimming removed 9 bases from V and 0 bases from J, with 8 bases in between. CDR3 length: 12 amino acids. In nucleotides, the CDR3 is TGTGCCAGTCCGACGGCTAACTATGGCTACACCTTC. Its translation: CASPTANYGYTF.

This clonotype was seen a handful of times. V is TRBV6-5 and J is TRBJ1-3, with 8 bases fitting TRBD1. Germline V gene sequence: CDR1 MNHEY, CDR2 SVGAGI. The V segment lost 6 bases and the J segment 0 bases; nucleotides outside the gene matches: 7. The CDR3 consists of 16 residues. DNA for the CDR3: TGTGCCAGCAGGAGTTCCGGACAGGGCTCTGGAAACACCATATATTTT. As protein: CASRSSGQGSGNTIYF.

This clonotype has ten or more counts. The chain carries TRBV7-2 and TRBJ2-5; 7 bases are shared with TRBD1. After removal of 4 bases from V and 2 bases from J, the junction contained 4 bases not matched to a gene. This CDR3 contains 14 residues. Germline lookup yields CDR1 SGHTA and CDR2 FQGNSA. The CDR3 sequence: CASSSGQIQETQYF. For the CDR3, the DNA is TGTGCCAGCAGCTCGGGACAGATTCAAGAGACCCAGTACTTC.

V gene TRBV24-1 combines with J gene TRBJ1-5; 8 nucleotides align to TRBD1. There are 17 residues in the CDR3. Looked up from germline, CDR1 is KGHDR and CDR2 is SFDVKD. After removal of 4 bases from V and 1 base from J, the junction contained 8 bases not matched to a gene. DNA of the CDR3: TGTGCCACCAGTGACCAGTCCCGGGACAGGAGCAATCAGCCCCAGCATTTT. It codes for CATSDQSRDRSNQPQHF.

The J gene is TRBJ2-3, the V gene TRBV12-3 or TRBV12-4; TRBD1 or TRBD2 may be the D gene (5 bases each). The V and J ends lost 2 bases and 5 bases respectively, with 11 bases between them. This CDR3 is 14 amino acids long. The CDR3 protein is CASSLWDLGDTQYF. Here the CDR3 DNA reads TGTGCCAGCAGTTTATGGGACCTTGGAGATACGCAGTATTTT.

This clonotype showed up just a few times. The rearrangement links TRBV4-3 to TRBJ2-1; 7 bases are shared with TRBD1. Germline values: CDR1 LGHNA, CDR2 YSLEER. The CDR3 is made up of 16 amino acids. Trimming took 1 base from V and 7 from J; bases not matched to a gene: 10. CDR3 amino acids: CASSQVGRQGGNEQFF. In DNA, the CDR3 is TGCGCCAGCAGCCAAGTGGGGAGACAGGGTGGGAATGAGCAGTTCTTC.

This clonotype was seen repeatedly, ten times or more. This chain connects TRBV4-3 to TRBJ1-1; TRBD1 aligns across 8 bases. The V gene end was trimmed by 7 bases and the J gene end by 0 bases; junction bases not matched to a gene: 7. Germline V CDR1 and CDR2: LGHNA, YSLEER. The CDR3 loop spans 15 amino acids. Here the CDR3 reads CASTPGGGLNTEAFF. The CDR3 DNA sequence: TGCGCCAGCACCCCAGGGGGCGGCCTGAACACTGAAGCTTTCTTT.

With respect to this clonotype: This could be a read error, since a much larger clone is one nucleotide away. The chain combines TRBV6-4 with TRBJ1-1; maybe TRBD1 (6 bases). CDR3 length: 15 amino acids. Germline assignment: CDR1 MRHNA and CDR2 SNTAGT. V dropped 4 bases and J dropped 5 bases, with 17 bases sitting between them. For the CDR3, the DNA is TGTGCCAGCAGTGTTCAGGACAGTCCTTGGACTGAAGCTTTCTTT. Protein: CASSVQDSPWTEAFF.

This clonotype was seen a handful of times. The rearrangement joins TRBV7-8 to TRBJ2-1; 8 bases map to TRBD2. Trimming took 3 bases from V and 3 from J; bases not matched to a gene: 16. The CDR3 spans 19 residues. Germline V gives CDR1 SGHVS, CDR2 FQNEAQ. CDR3 protein: CASSFGLFGGGKNYNEQFF. The CDR3 DNA reads TGTGCCAGCAGCTTCGGTCTCTTCGGCGGGGGGAAAAACTACAATGAGCAGTTCTTC.

This clonotype was detected many times. The chain combines TRBV2 with TRBJ1-1; 7 bases map to TRBD1. CDR3 length: 13 residues. V lost 10 bases, J lost 4 bases, and 9 bases stayed unmatched. Germline V gene lookup returns CDR1 SNHLY and CDR2 FYNNEI. The CDR3 reads CAMRATGRTEAFF. DNA of the CDR3: TGTGCCATGAGGGCGACAGGGCGCACTGAAGCTTTCTTT.

In its sample, this clonotype was seen once. This sequence joins TRBV18 and TRBJ2-6; D uncertain. Germline loops: CDR1 KGHSH, CDR2 LQKENI. Trimming cost V 1 base and J 0 bases, with 13 bases left between them. The CDR3 is 18 amino acids. The CDR3 protein is CASSPLPPKSSGANVLTF. For the CDR3, the DNA is TGTGCCAGCTCACCACTTCCTCCCAAGAGCTCTGGGGCCAACGTCCTGACTTTC.

The table lists this clonotype with many counts. V gene TRBV29-1 combines with J gene TRBJ2-4; 7 nucleotides align to TRBD2. The CDR3 is 15 amino acids. The germline V gene has CDR1 SQVTM and CDR2 ANQGSEA. Unmatched junction bases numbered 7, after V lost 5 bases and J lost 0 bases. CDR3 sequence (DNA): TGCAGCGTTTGGGGGGGAGATGTAGCCAAAAACATTCAGTACTTC. As protein: CSVWGGDVAKNIQYF.

This clonotype was counted ten times or more. The chain links TRBV28 to TRBJ1-1; D not certain. The CDR3 spans 14 residues. Germline V gene lookup returns CDR1 MDHEN and CDR2 SYDVKM. V shed 0 bases and J shed 6 bases, with 11 bases lying between them. CDR3 loop: CASSLWLVPAEAFF. Written as DNA, the CDR3 is TGTGCCAGCAGTTTATGGTTAGTTCCAGCTGAAGCTTTCTTT.

This clonotype was picked up many times. The chain recombines TRBV20-1 with TRBJ2-2, with D possibly being TRBD1 (6 bases). V lost 0 bases, J lost 1 base, and 6 bases lay in between. Germline CDR1 DFQATT, CDR2 SNEGSKA (reference sequence). The CDR3 is made up of 14 amino acids. The CDR3 loop reads CSARDRGNTGELFF. Here the CDR3 DNA reads TGCAGTGCTAGAGACAGGGGGAACACCGGGGAGCTGTTTTTT.

This clonotype was observed a few times. The CDR3 bases are TGTGCCAGCAGTTGGAGAGTTCAAGAGACCCAGTACTTC. This encodes CASSWRVQETQYF. The chain couples TRBV12-3 or TRBV12-4 to TRBJ2-5; D not certain. V dropped 4 bases and J dropped 2 bases, with 8 bases sitting between them. This CDR3 contains 13 residues.

CDR3 nucleotide sequence: TGCAGTGCTAGGCAGGGAGGGTATAGCAATCAGCCCCAGCATTTT. Translation gives CSARQGGYSNQPQHF. The chain is built from TRBV20-1 and TRBJ1-5; weak D call: TRBD1 (5 bases). The CDR3 loop spans 15 amino acids. V was pared by 3 bases and J by 0 bases, with 12 bases between. Germline-derived CDR1 and CDR2 are DFQATT and SNEGSKA (reference sequence).

Ten or more counts support this clonotype. The rearrangement joins TRBV5-1 to TRBJ2-7; tentative D call: TRBD2 (5 bases). Germline V gives CDR1 SGHRS, CDR2 YFSETQ. V gave up 0 bases and J gave up 2 bases, with 12 bases separating them. The CDR3 consists of 15 residues. DNA for the CDR3: TGCGCCAGCAGCTTGGCCGGGAAGCTGGCCTACGAGCAGTACTTC. It yields the protein CASSLAGKLAYEQYF. Full variable domain (remainder filled in from reference TRBV5-1 and TRBJ2-7): KAGVTQTPRYLIKTRGQQVTLSCSPISGHRSVSWYQQTPGQGLQFLFEYFSETQRNKGNFPGRFSGRQFSNSRSEMNVSTLELGDSALYLCASSLAGKLAYEQYFGPGTRLTVT.

There are a few counts of this clonotype. This chain connects TRBV29-1 to TRBJ2-3, with D tentatively TRBD1 (7 bases). The CDR3 has 13 residues. Germline V CDR1 and CDR2: SQVTM, ANQGSEA. The V gene lost 7 bases and the J gene lost 4 bases, with 15 bases spanning the gap. CDR3 DNA: TGCAGCGCCCGACAGGGACTCCCAGATACGCAGTATTTT. This encodes CSARQGLPDTQYF.

This clonotype was counted many times. The junction departs from the called germline gene at one end, perhaps through a read error. The chain recombines TRBV11-2 with TRBJ2-1; 8 positions match TRBD2. The CDR3 loop spans 15 amino acids. Germline V CDR1 and CDR2: SGHAT, FQNNGV. The CDR3 loop is CASRLEASGYNEQFF. CDR3 sequence (DNA): TGTGCCAGCAGATTAGAGGCTAGCGGGTACAATGAGCAGTTCTTC. The variable domain in full, completed from reference TRBV11-2 and TRBJ2-1, reads EAGVAQSPRYKIIEKRQSVAFWCNPISGHATLYWYQQILGQGPKLLIQFQNNGVVDDSQLPKDRFSAERLKGVDSTLKIQPAKLEDSAVYLCASRLEASGYNEQFFGPGTRLTVL.

The chain is built from TRBV20-1 and TRBJ2-2; no definite D call. The CDR3 contains 13 residues. Germline CDR1 and CDR2: DFQATT and SNEGSKA (reference sequence). Between the trimmed V and J ends, which lost 3 bases and 0 bases, there was a span of 5 bases. CDR3 sequence (DNA): TGCAGTGCTAGGACCACGAACACCGGGGAGCTGTTTTTT. Amino acid sequence: CSARTTNTGELFF.

CDR3 sequence (DNA): TGCAGCGCCCAAGAGGACGAGCAGTACTTC. Protein sequence: CSAQEDEQYF. The chain carries TRBV29-1 and TRBJ2-7, with D unclear. The CDR3 has 10 residues. V was shortened by 7 bases and J by 5 bases, with 9 bases between the two germline ends. Germline loops: CDR1 SQVTM, CDR2 ANQGSEA.

This clonotype was seen a handful of times. The CDR3 loop reads CAWSVQHPDQPQHF. The CDR3 DNA sequence: TGTGCCTGGAGTGTACAGCACCCGGATCAGCCCCAGCATTTT. The J gene is TRBJ1-5, the V gene TRBV30; D gene unclear. The CDR3 contains 14 residues. Deletions cut 0 bases from V and 5 bases from J, with 11 bases between. CDR1 and CDR2 (germline): GTSNPN, SVGIG (reference sequence). Variable domain in full (rest from reference TRBV30 and TRBJ1-5): SQTIHQWPATLVQPVGSPLSLECTVEGTSNPNLYWYRQAAGRGLQLLFYSVGIGQISSEVPQNLSASRPQDRQFILSSKKLLLSDSGFYLCAWSVQHPDQPQHFGDGTRLSIL.

The table lists this clonotype with a few counts. The J gene is TRBJ1-4, the V gene TRBV4-2; no definite D call. V was pared by 0 bases and J by 5 bases, with 10 bases between. This CDR3 has 15 amino acids. CDR1 is LGHNA and CDR2 is YNFKEQ in the germline V gene. The CDR3 DNA reads TGTGCCAGCAGCCAAGATCCCGGTCAAAATGAAAAACTGTTTTTT. Amino acid sequence: CASSQDPGQNEKLFF.

This clonotype was recorded at least ten times. The chain recombines TRBV7-9 with TRBJ1-1; TRBD1 matches 7 bases. The length of the CDR3 is 14 residues. V shed 4 bases and J 3 bases; nucleotides not matched to a gene: 5. Germline V gene lookup returns CDR1 SEHNR and CDR2 FQNEAQ (reference sequence). The CDR3 is CASSSRGRDTEAFF. For the CDR3, the DNA is TGTGCCAGCAGCTCCAGGGGGAGGGACACTGAAGCTTTCTTT.

This clonotype showed up many times. The chain recombines TRBV5-1 with TRBJ1-1; D call uncertain. The CDR3 contains 12 residues. Germline V CDR1 and CDR2: SGHRS, YFSETQ. V shed 0 bases and J shed 4 bases, with 4 bases lying between them. DNA of the CDR3: TGCGCCAGCAGCTTGGATGGCACTGAAGCTTTCTTT. It translates to CASSLDGTEAFF.